The source of this T cell receptor (beta chain) is a study of T cell responses to AZD1222 COVID-19 vaccine (TCRdb year 2021). As for the study more broadly: TCR sequencing covered about 230 trial participants: roughly 200 given two doses of AZD1222 and 26 given two doses of MenACWY control vaccine. Enrollment into the trials was organized by age into subgroups of 18-55, 56-69 and 70-plus years, and those subgroups contained around 150, 28 and 57 TCR-sequenced participants, respectively.

As to this clone: Its antigen is not yet known. The input lacks base qualities; no much larger clone sits a single base away.

In the paper's terms, the time point label means: about 28 days (+/-7) after the second vaccine dose. AZD1222 recipients with second doses at about 4 weeks or about 12 weeks were pooled, because spike-specific TCR depth and breadth did not differ between schedules. Vaccinee samples were obtained from the UK trials COV001 and COV002, which included a single-blind randomized controlled phase 2/3 trial of AZD1222 (ChAdOx1 nCoV-19) in healthy adults. Trial participant PBMC samples were collected at day 0 and day 28 after the second dose for TCRbeta chain sequencing. The CDR3 regions of human TCRbeta chains were analyzed by immunosequencing. The authors' pipeline ran thus. TCRs in the repertoires were matched against a reference library of SARS-CoV-2-specific TCRs that had been generated with the MIRA antigen-specificity platform. Breadth was defined as the fraction of unique TCRs that were SARS-CoV-2-associated. Depth was defined as the fraction of total T cells that were SARS-CoV-2-associated. Using the MIRA data, each spike-specific TCR was mapped to the spike region that the TCR reacts to and placed in a CD4 or CD8 class. Log10-transformed breadth and depth values were compared by one-way ANOVA with Sidak's multiple comparisons tests. Drawn from immuneACCESS, this table holds only the in-frame rearrangements with V and J called that TCRdb kept. Clones are partly lost; checked studies trace under half to an unresolved V gene and leave the rest unexplained. V, J and clone size are those of that table, while D and trimming were read from the DNA. Counted in this sample were some 280,000 clones; 90% to 95% of them appeared once. Roughly 0.5% of the sample goes to the ten largest clones.

The germline V gene (reference sequence) provides CDR1 LGHDT and CDR2 YNNKEL. The CDR3 holds 16 amino acids from the cysteine to the phenylalanine. CDR3 DNA only is kept here, 48 bases in frame from base 1. V is reduced by 0 bases and J by 4 bases, leaving a spacing of 16 bases between them. General conclusions and limits of the study: A significant rise in spike-specific TCR breadth and depth was observed after two AZD1222 doses relative to day 0 and relative to MenACWY recipients. No day 14 peak-response samples were available, so repertoires were characterized only after the peak T cell response. The vaccine-associated CD4 TCRs covered the entire spike protein, and the dominant responses fell in regions 160-218 and 743-854. Epitopes outside the regions mutated in the B.1.351 and B.1.1.7 variants were reportedly recognized by nearly half of the unique spike-specific TCRs. Most participants were white British and females outnumbered males, and the authors suggested that clonal diversity may have been underestimated. Conclusions about previously exposed vaccinees are limited because only six or seven AZD1222 recipients were SARS-CoV-2 seropositive at baseline. The 56-69-year group was small, and its depth increase did not reach significance, likely because of low power.

The TCR was taken from an adult who received the AZD1222 COVID-19 vaccine. The rearranged segments are TRBV3-1 (or the pseudogene TRBV3-2) and TRBJ2-7, with no confident D gene call. Sequenced material: peripheral blood, taken 28 days after the second AZD1222 dose. The CDR3 is CASSQESRTLQYEQYF. The DNA reads as follows: TGTGCCAGCAGCCAAGAATCACGGACGCTACAATACGAGCAGTACTTC.